This TCR beta chain was recovered during a study of CD8 T cells in Susac syndrome. Sequencing of TCR beta, carried out with a high-throughput approach, was applied to CD8+ and CD4+ T cells from the blood. Healthy donors formed controls matched for age and sex. Negative isolation yielded the CD8+ and CD4+ T cells, while FACS enriched the TEMRA cells. RNA was extracted with the RNeasy kit, and a quantity of roughly 0.45 to 1 ug was reverse transcribed using random hexamers. An immunoSEQ multiplex PCR amplified TCR beta CDR3 over 54 Vbeta and 13 Jbeta. TCRdb fed the immunoSEQ multiplex PCR reads into MiXCR, producing one record per CDR3 protein. Here the sample spans 95,000 to 150,000 distinct CDR3 sequences, around 94% being singletons. The V gene's germline CDR1 is LNHNV and CDR2 YYDKDF (reference sequence). This CDR3 is 16 amino acids long. V was clipped by 1 base and J by 0 bases; unmatched bases: 6.

Sequenced input: CD4+ T cells from PBMCs. The V gene is TRBV15, the J gene TRBJ2-7, with 7 bases fitting TRBD2. The sequence was obtained from a human donor in good health. The CDR3 region has the DNA TGTGCCACCAGCAGAGGAGGGGAGGGATACTCCTACGAGCAGTACTTC. It translates to CATSRGGEGYSYEQYF.